This is a list of T cell receptor beta chains from one sample in a study of shared clonotypes between healthy human individuals. TCRdb's copy holds only in-frame clones and misses some; the assay was immunoSEQ multiplex PCR. The repertoire holds over a million clones, with approximately 96% as singletons. Sequencing was performed on naive CD4+ T cells sorted from blood. The receptor set was obtained from a man between 25 and 39 years old in good health. The conserved cysteine and the conserved F or W are not part of the CDR3 here. Clone size is given for some rows only: seen once, a few or many times, or a class if the clone is expanded.

clone_size	v_call	j_call	cdr3_aa
once	TRBV13	TRBJ2-7	ASSVDKFGEQY
NA	TRBV25-1	TRBJ2-5	ASSAHHRGAAETQY
NA	TRBV5-1	TRBJ1-2	ASSQYGLNYGYT
NA	TRBV29-1	TRBJ1-5	SGGEGNQPQH
NA	TRBV5-1	TRBJ2-2	ASSRTRTIGELF
NA	TRBV5-4	TRBJ2-2	ASSLSRVHGELF
NA	TRBV29-1	TRBJ2-7	SVAPSGLSYEQY
NA	TRBV30	TRBJ2-7	AWNPEREPYEQY
NA	TRBV5-1	TRBJ2-1	ASSAGLVGLNEQF
NA	TRBV2	TRBJ2-3	ASSITGITDTQY
once	TRBV7-3	TRBJ2-2	ASSQTRDELF
NA	TRBV28	TRBJ2-2	ASSWGNTGELF
NA	TRBV7-3	TRBJ2-1	ASSAGTGLINEQF
NA	TRBV5-6	TRBJ2-5	ASSAGTGEETQY
NA	TRBV9	TRBJ2-6	ASSSQLNSGANVLT
once	TRBV11-2	TRBJ2-5	ASGNLGLGETQY
NA	TRBV6-5	TRBJ2-5	ASSYTYRAQETQY
NA	TRBV5-8	TRBJ2-2	ASSEWGQGTGELF
NA	TRBV4-3	TRBJ2-7	ASSHGFGTEVYEQY
NA	TRBV18	TRBJ1-1	ASSPPAPFSAAEAF
NA	TRBV6-1	TRBJ1-5	ASSEDRFAQPQH
NA	TRBV19	TRBJ1-5	ASRTTGGADQPQH
NA	TRBV6-1	TRBJ2-3	ASSEQGRTGVLYTQY
NA	TRBV9	TRBJ2-7	ASSVGGQWGEQY
NA	TRBV28	TRBJ2-7	ASRKTGYEQY
NA	TRBV18	TRBJ2-2	ASSPQGGTTGELF
once	TRBV18	TRBJ2-7	ASSRSHRVYEQY
NA	TRBV11-1	TRBJ2-7	ASSLMAGQGAGEQY
NA	TRBV25-1	TRBJ2-7	ASLGLGSEQY